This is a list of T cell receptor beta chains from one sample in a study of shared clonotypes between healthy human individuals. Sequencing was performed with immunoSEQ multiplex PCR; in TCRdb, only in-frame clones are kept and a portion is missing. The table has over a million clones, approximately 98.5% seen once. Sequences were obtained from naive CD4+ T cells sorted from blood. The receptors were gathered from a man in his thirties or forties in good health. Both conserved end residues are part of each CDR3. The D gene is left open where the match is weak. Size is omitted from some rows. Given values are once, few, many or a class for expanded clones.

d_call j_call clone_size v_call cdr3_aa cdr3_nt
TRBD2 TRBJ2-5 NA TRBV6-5 CASSYKRGLAETQYF TGTGCCAGCAGTTACAAGCGGGGGCTAGCAGAGACCCAGTACTTC
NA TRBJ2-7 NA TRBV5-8 CASSSGRASSYEQYF TGTGCCAGCAGCTCTGGCCGTGCCAGCTCCTACGAGCAGTACTTC
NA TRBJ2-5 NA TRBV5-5 CASSLGAGSQETQYF TGTGCCAGCAGCTTGGGTGCGGGATCCCAAGAGACCCAGTACTTC
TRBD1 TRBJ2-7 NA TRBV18 CASSLRTGVYEQYF TGTGCCAGCTCACTGAGGACAGGGGTCTACGAGCAGTACTTC
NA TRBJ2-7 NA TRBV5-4 CASSPYEQYF TGTGCCAGCAGCCCCTACGAGCAGTACTTC
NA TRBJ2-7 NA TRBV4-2 CASSPQGIHYEQYF TGTGCCAGCAGCCCACAGGGTATCCACTACGAGCAGTACTTC
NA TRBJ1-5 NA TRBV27 CASSLKSGVISNQPQHF TGTGCCAGCAGTTTGAAATCCGGCGTGATTAGCAATCAGCCCCAGCATTTT
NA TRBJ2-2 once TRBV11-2 CASSLDVAYTGELFF TGTGCCAGCAGCTTAGATGTGGCTTACACCGGGGAGCTGTTTTTT
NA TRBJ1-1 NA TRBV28 CASTFGQANTEAFF TGTGCCAGCACCTTCGGACAAGCGAACACTGAAGCTTTCTTT
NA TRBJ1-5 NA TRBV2 CASSDGGSAQPQHF TGTGCCAGCAGTGACGGGGGCAGTGCTCAGCCCCAGCATTTT
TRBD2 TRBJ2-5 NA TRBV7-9 CASSSGSGSPQETQYF TGTGCCAGCAGCTCGGGTAGCGGGAGCCCCCAAGAGACCCAGTACTTC
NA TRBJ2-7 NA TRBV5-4 CASSQGSYEQYF TGTGCCAGCAGCCAGGGTTCCTACGAGCAGTACTTC
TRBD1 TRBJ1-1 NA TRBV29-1 CSVDPGTGTFKAFF TGCAGCGTTGACCCCGGGACAGGGACTTTTAAAGCTTTCTTT
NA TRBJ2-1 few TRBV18 CASSPGMAPYNEQFF TGTGCCAGCTCCCCAGGGATGGCACCCTACAATGAGCAGTTCTTC
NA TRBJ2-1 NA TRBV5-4 CAIPAAGRSSYNEQFF TGTGCCATCCCCGCAGCGGGCCGTAGCTCCTACAATGAGCAGTTCTTC
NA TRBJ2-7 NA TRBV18 CASSPPSTAYEQYF TGTGCCAGCTCACCTCCATCGACAGCCTACGAGCAGTACTTC
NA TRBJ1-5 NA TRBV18 CASSPKDSRTSNQPQHF TGTGCCAGCTCACCCAAGGACAGTCGGACTAGCAATCAGCCCCAGCATTTT
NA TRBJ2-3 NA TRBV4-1 CASSQGRAQGTDTQYF TGCGCCAGCAGCCAAGGTCGGGCGCAGGGCACAGATACGCAGTATTTT
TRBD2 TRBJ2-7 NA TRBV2 CASSGRQAKREFHEQYF TGTGCCAGCAGTGGAAGGCAGGCTAAGCGGGAGTTCCACGAGCAGTACTTC
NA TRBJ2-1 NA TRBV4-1 CASSQGLRDRSYNEQFF TGCGCCAGCAGCCAAGGGCTCCGGGACCGCTCCTACAATGAGCAGTTCTTC
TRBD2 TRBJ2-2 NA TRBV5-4 CASSLAGGVIGELFF TGTGCCAGCAGCTTGGCGGGAGGGGTGATCGGGGAGCTGTTTTTT
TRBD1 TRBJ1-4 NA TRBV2 CASSGPRDSYNEKLFF TGTGCCAGCAGTGGTCCACGGGACAGTTATAATGAAAAACTGTTTTTT
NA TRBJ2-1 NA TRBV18 CASSIRQENEQFF TGTGCCAGCTCAATTCGACAGGAAAATGAGCAGTTCTTC
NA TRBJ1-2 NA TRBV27 CASSLKPTDYGYTF TGTGCCAGCAGTTTAAAGCCTACTGACTATGGCTACACCTTC
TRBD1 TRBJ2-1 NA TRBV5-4 CASSLDRGKHNEQFF TGTGCCAGCAGCTTGGACAGGGGGAAGCACAATGAGCAGTTCTTC
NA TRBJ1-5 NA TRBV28 CATKKKGRNQPQHF TGTGCCACCAAGAAGAAAGGTCGCAATCAGCCCCAGCATTTT
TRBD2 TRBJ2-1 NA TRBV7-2 CASSLLLAGDHNEQFF TGTGCCAGCAGCTTACTATTAGCGGGAGACCACAATGAGCAGTTCTTC
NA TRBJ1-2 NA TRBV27 CASRPGDGYYGYTF TGTGCCAGCAGACCGGGGGACGGCTACTATGGCTACACCTTC
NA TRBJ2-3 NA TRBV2 CASSEIPDTQYF TGTGCCAGCAGTGAAATTCCAGATACGCAGTATTTT
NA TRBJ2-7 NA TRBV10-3 CAISEGSAPYEQYF TGTGCCATCAGTGAGGGGAGCGCCCCCTACGAGCAGTACTTC
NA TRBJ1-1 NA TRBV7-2 CARITGIVHVSTEAFF TGTGCCAGAATAACAGGGATCGTCCACGTCTCCACTGAAGCTTTCTTT
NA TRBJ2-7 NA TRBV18 CASSPTDSGGYEQYF TGTGCCAGCTCGCCGACGGACAGCGGCGGCTACGAGCAGTACTTC
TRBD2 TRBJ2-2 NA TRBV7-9 CASSALPTLAGEVGELFF TGTGCCAGCAGCGCTCTACCCACGCTAGCGGGAGAGGTCGGGGAGCTGTTTTTT
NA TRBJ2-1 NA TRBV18 CASSPTLYEQFF TGTGCCAGCTCACCTACCCTCTATGAGCAGTTCTTC
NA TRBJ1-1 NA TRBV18 CASSPLDRNTEAFF TGTGCCAGCTCACCACTCGACCGGAACACTGAAGCTTTCTTT
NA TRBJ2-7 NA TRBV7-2 CASSLEYRSLYEQYF TGTGCCAGCAGCTTAGAGTACAGGAGCCTTTACGAGCAGTACTTC
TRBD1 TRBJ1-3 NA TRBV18 CASSHRDRGAGNTIYF TGTGCCAGCTCCCACCGGGACAGGGGCGCTGGAAACACCATATATTTT
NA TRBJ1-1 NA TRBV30 CAWRGGKGADTEAFF TGTGCCTGGAGAGGTGGTAAGGGCGCGGACACTGAAGCTTTCTTT
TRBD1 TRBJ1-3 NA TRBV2 CASSYTGGGNTIYF TGTGCCAGCAGTTACACAGGGGGCGGAAACACCATATATTTT
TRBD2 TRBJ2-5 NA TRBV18 CASSMLYSQRDSEETQYF TGTGCCAGCTCTATGTTGTATTCACAGCGGGACTCAGAAGAGACCCAGTACTTC
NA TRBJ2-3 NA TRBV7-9 CASSLWRDRTDTQYF TGTGCCAGCAGCTTATGGCGGGACCGCACAGATACGCAGTATTTT
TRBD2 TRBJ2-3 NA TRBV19 CASAHGGSDTQYF TGTGCCAGCGCCCACGGGGGGTCCGATACGCAGTATTTT
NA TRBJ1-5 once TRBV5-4 CASSLDLGGNQPQHF TGTGCCAGCAGCTTGGACCTAGGGGGCAATCAGCCCCAGCATTTT
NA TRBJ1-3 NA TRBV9 CASSGTRAGNTIYF TGTGCCAGCAGCGGGACTCGGGCTGGAAACACCATATATTTT
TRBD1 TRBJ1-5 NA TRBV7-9 CASSKQGDSNQPQHF TGTGCCAGCAGCAAACAGGGGGATAGCAATCAGCCCCAGCATTTT
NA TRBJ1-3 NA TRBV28 CASSTNRNSGNTIYF TGTGCCAGCAGCACAAACAGGAACTCTGGAAACACCATATATTTT
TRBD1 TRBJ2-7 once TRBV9 CASSPFSRDRTYEQYF TGTGCCAGCAGCCCCTTTTCCCGGGACAGAACCTACGAGCAGTACTTC
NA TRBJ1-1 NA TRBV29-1 CSVEEGGAFF TGCAGCGTTGAAGAAGGAGGAGCTTTCTTT
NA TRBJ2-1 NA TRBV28 CASSDHGTKDEQFF TGTGCCAGCAGTGACCACGGGACAAAAGATGAGCAGTTCTTC
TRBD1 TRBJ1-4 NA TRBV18 CASRLTGVPNEKLFF TGTGCCAGCCGTCTGACAGGGGTTCCTAATGAAAAACTGTTTTTT
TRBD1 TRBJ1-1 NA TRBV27 CASRLQGWNTEAFF TGTGCCAGCAGGTTACAGGGGTGGAACACTGAAGCTTTCTTT
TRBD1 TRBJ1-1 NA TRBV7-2 CASSFDRGTEAFF TGTGCCAGCAGCTTCGACAGGGGGACTGAAGCTTTCTTT
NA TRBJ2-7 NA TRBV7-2 CASSMSSYEQYF TGTGCCAGCAGCATGAGCTCCTACGAGCAGTACTTC
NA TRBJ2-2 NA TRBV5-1 CASSPTGNTGELFF TGCGCCAGCAGCCCGACAGGGAACACCGGGGAGCTGTTTTTT
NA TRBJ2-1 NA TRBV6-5 CASRDPVNEQFF TGTGCCAGCAGGGACCCCGTGAATGAGCAGTTCTTC